Below, 22 T cell receptor beta chains from the same sample are listed, as sequenced in a study of blood T cell repertoires in COVID-19. Produced via immunoSEQ multiplex PCR; TCRdb's table is partial and in-frame only. Here the sample spans about 58,000 clones, 80% to 95% being singletons. The source material was peripheral blood. Every receptor here comes from a man aged 45-65 years with active COVID-19.

The DNA for the CDR3 is TGTGCCAGCAGCTTAGGTTACAGGGGCACAGATACGCAGTATTTT. Encoded protein: CASSLGYRGTDTQYF. The genes are TRBV7-9 and TRBJ2-3; weak D call: TRBD1 (6 bases). Trimming removed 1 base from V and 1 base from J, with 9 bases in between. The CDR3 is 15 residues long. Germline-derived CDR1 and CDR2 are SEHNR and FQNEAQ (reference sequence).

This clone was seen once. The chain carries TRBV3-1 (or the pseudogene TRBV3-2) and TRBJ2-3, with D tentatively TRBD2 (5 bases). The CDR3 is 14 residues long. V lost 1 base and J 1 base, leaving 6 bases between the germline ends. CDR1 is LGHDT and CDR2 is YNNKEL in the germline V gene (reference sequence). The CDR3 sequence: CASSQGTRTDTQYF. Written as DNA, the CDR3 is TGTGCCAGCAGCCAAGGGACTCGCACAGATACGCAGTATTTT.

The chain employs TRBV19 and TRBJ2-5; 8 nucleotides align to TRBD2. J was trimmed by 0 bases and V by 3 bases; bases with no gene match: 3. Germline lookup yields CDR1 LNHDA and CDR2 SQIVND (reference sequence). The CDR3 runs to 15 residues. The CDR3 region has the DNA TGTGCCAGTAGTATCGGGGGGGCCAACCAAGAGACCCAGTACTTC. Residues: CASSIGGANQETQYF.

V usage is TRBV12-3 or TRBV12-4 and J usage is TRBJ2-7; D is possibly TRBD1 (6 bases). The CDR3 covers 13 residues. V dropped 6 bases and J dropped 3 bases, with 12 bases sitting between them. This CDR3 reads CASSSGQIYEQYF. In DNA, the CDR3 is TGTGCCAGCAGCTCTGGACAGATCTACGAGCAGTACTTC.

V is TRBV16 and J is TRBJ1-2; 8 nucleotides agree with TRBD1. This CDR3 is 15 amino acids long. Germline trimming cut 3 bases from V and 4 bases from J; bases unmatched to any gene: 7. Germline CDR1 and CDR2: KGHSY and FQNENV. Here the CDR3 reads CASSHTGGKSYGYTF. For the CDR3, the DNA is TGTGCCAGCAGCCATACAGGGGGAAAAAGCTATGGCTACACCTTC.

The J gene is TRBJ1-3, the V gene TRBV23-1; 8 positions agree with TRBD1. TRBV23-1 falls under the ORF class, with uncertain function. V lost 7 bases, J lost 0 bases, and 11 bases stayed unmatched. The CDR3 contains 17 residues. Here the CDR3 reads CASTRGQVGNSGNTIYF. The CDR3 region has the DNA TGCGCCAGCACCAGGGGACAGGTCGGTAACTCTGGAAACACCATATATTTT.

The chain links TRBV19 to TRBJ2-5, with TRBD1 matching over 8 bases. Trimming took 5 bases from V and 5 from J; bases not matched to a gene: 10. Germline loops: CDR1 LNHDA, CDR2 SQIVND (reference sequence). The CDR3 consists of 15 residues. The CDR3: CASSSQGAGAETQYF. CDR3 sequence (DNA): TGTGCCAGTAGTTCCCAGGGGGCCGGCGCGGAGACCCAGTACTTC.

V gene TRBV30 combines with J gene TRBJ1-4; D is unclear. V was pared by 0 bases and J by 11 bases, with 10 bases between. Germline CDR1 reads GTSNPN; CDR2 reads SVGIG (reference sequence). The CDR3 loop spans 12 amino acids. The CDR3 DNA reads TGTGCCTGGAGTGTACAGAGGGATAAACTGTTTTTT. Translated, it gives CAWSVQRDKLFF.

This chain connects TRBV28 to TRBJ2-7, with TRBD2 identical over 9 bases. The CDR3 consists of 17 residues. V dropped 7 bases and J dropped 0; count of bases not matched to a gene: 13. In germline, CDR1 is MDHEN, CDR2 SYDVKM. CDR3 loop: CASTPMGSGGSSYEQYF. The CDR3 DNA is TGTGCCAGCACCCCCATGGGCAGCGGGGGGAGCTCCTACGAGCAGTACTTC.

J is TRBJ2-3 and V is TRBV3-1 (or the pseudogene TRBV3-2), with D perhaps TRBD2 (6 bases). This CDR3 contains 16 residues. CDR1 is LGHDT and CDR2 is YNNKEL in the germline V gene (reference sequence). The V end was cut by 3 bases, the J end by 0 bases, with 13 bases between. CDR3 nucleotides: TGTGCCAGCAGCCAGGGGTGGCGGGGTAGCACAGATACGCAGTATTTT. It yields the protein CASSQGWRGSTDTQYF.

The chain has TRBV19 and TRBJ2-5; the match to TRBD2 covers 7 bases. The CDR3 totals 14 residues. Germline CDR1 is LNHDA and CDR2 is SQIVND (reference sequence). With V trimmed by 5 bases and J by 5 bases, 8 bases remained unmatched. In nucleotides, the CDR3 is TGTGCCAGTAGTGTCACCCTGGGGGGGGAGACCCAGTACTTC. Translating it yields CASSVTLGGETQYF.

The chain is built from TRBV13 and TRBJ1-2, with 8 bases matching TRBD1. The CDR3 contains 13 residues. CDR1 PRHDT and CDR2 FYEKMQ come from the germline V gene (reference sequence). Trimming cost V 5 bases and J 2 bases; bases outside gene matches: 1. CDR3 residues: CASSRTGNYGYTF. CDR3 DNA: TGTGCCAGCAGCCGGACAGGGAACTATGGCTACACCTTC.

The V and J genes are TRBV10-2 and TRBJ2-1; D may be TRBD2 (6 bases). Germline-derived CDR1 and CDR2 are WSHSY and SAAADI. V gave up 6 bases and J gave up 2 bases, with 14 bases separating them. The CDR3 extends over 15 amino acids. The CDR3 region is CASSQGTRAYNEQFF. The CDR3 DNA follows: TGCGCCAGCAGCCAAGGGACTCGGGCCTACAATGAGCAGTTCTTC.

The rearrangement uses TRBV9 and TRBJ2-3; the match to TRBD2 covers 9 bases. V lost 0 bases, J lost 1 base, and 3 bases stayed unmatched. The CDR3 runs 16 residues. Per germline, CDR1 SGDLS and CDR2 YYNGEE. This chain's CDR3 is CASSVGASGGTDTQYF. The CDR3 coding sequence is TGTGCCAGCAGCGTAGGAGCTAGCGGGGGCACAGATACGCAGTATTTT.

The chain has TRBV9 and TRBJ1-1; no clear D. Trimming took off 4 bases at V and 0 bases at J, with 10 bases between the two ends. The CDR3 totals 14 residues. CDR1 SGDLS and CDR2 YYNGEE come from the germline V gene. CDR3 sequence: CASSPGVLNTEAFF. CDR3 sequence (DNA): TGTGCCAGCAGCCCCGGGGTACTGAACACTGAAGCTTTCTTT.

V gene TRBV29-1 combines with J gene TRBJ1-2, with TRBD1 matching over 9 bases. With V trimmed by 4 bases and J by 4 bases, 10 bases remained unmatched. The length of the CDR3 is 15 residues. The germline V gene encodes CDR1 SQVTM and CDR2 ANQGSEA. In nucleotides, the CDR3 is TGCAGCGTTGTCAGATCGGGACAGGGAGGCTATGGCTACACCTTC. Its protein is CSVVRSGQGGYGYTF.

The chain carries TRBV19 and TRBJ2-3; TRBD1 is a possible D gene (6 bases). The CDR3 runs 17 residues. Looked up from germline, CDR1 is LNHDA and CDR2 is SQIVND (reference sequence). The V end lost 5 bases, the J end lost 0 bases, and 18 bases lay between the germline ends. The CDR3, as DNA: TGTGCCAGTAGTTCCCCCTGGACAGAACTTAGCACAGATACGCAGTATTTT. Its protein product is CASSSPWTELSTDTQYF.

This clone was seen only once. The V call is TRBV5-1, the J call TRBJ1-6; D gene uncertain. The V gene's germline CDR1 is SGHRS and CDR2 YFSETQ. The CDR3 spans 16 residues. V gave up 0 bases and J gave up 3 bases, with 10 bases separating them. The CDR3, as DNA: TGCGCCAGCAGCTTGGCTCCTTATAACTATAATTCACCCCTCCACTTT. This gives the protein CASSLAPYNYNSPLHF.

The V call is TRBV3-1 (or the pseudogene TRBV3-2), the J call TRBJ2-7, with no clear D. CDR1 is LGHDT, CDR2 YNNKEL, per germline (reference sequence). V was cut by 8 bases and J by 3 bases, with 8 bases left in between. The CDR3 spans 11 residues. The CDR3 DNA reads as TGTGCCAGCGCGACAAACTACGAGCAGTACTTC. It translates to CASATNYEQYF.

The chain links TRBV5-4 to TRBJ2-7, with 8 bases that match TRBD2. J lost 2 bases, V lost 4 bases, and 11 bases had no gene match. This CDR3 has 16 amino acids. Germline V CDR1 and CDR2: SGHNT, YYREEE (reference sequence). This CDR3 is CASSPTRGARAYEQYF. In DNA form, the CDR3 reads TGTGCCAGCAGCCCCACGCGGGGGGCGCGGGCCTACGAGCAGTACTTC.

The genes are TRBV7-2 and TRBJ2-5; the D gene is possibly TRBD2 (6 bases). V was shortened by 3 bases and J by 4 bases, with 15 bases between the two germline ends. The germline V gene encodes CDR1 SGHTA and CDR2 FQGNSA. CDR3 length equals 15 residues. Here the CDR3 reads CASSFQAGQRETQYF. The DNA of the CDR3 is TGTGCCAGCAGCTTTCAAGCGGGCCAAAGAGAGACCCAGTACTTC.

The rearrangement uses TRBV7-3 and TRBJ2-1; TRBD2 matches 8 bases. V dropped 5 bases and J dropped 8; count of bases not matched to a gene: 14. CDR1 and CDR2 (germline): SGHTA, FQGTGA. The CDR3 sequence is 16 residues long. The CDR3 sequence is CASSPVAGRPRDEQFF. The CDR3 DNA follows: TGTGCCAGCAGCCCAGTAGCGGGGCGGCCTAGGGATGAGCAGTTCTTC.